The rows below give T cell receptor beta chains drawn from one sample of a study of T cell responses to AZD1222 COVID-19 vaccine. Data came from immunoSEQ multiplex PCR; TCRdb stores just in-frame clones and leaves some out. The data hold 140,000 to 150,000 clones, with 80% to 90% observed a single time. The input for sequencing was peripheral blood, taken on day 0 of AZD1222 vaccination. These TCRs come from an adult in good health. CDR3s include the opening cysteine and the closing phenylalanine or tryptophan. D genes are given only for firm matches. Expanded clones are given a class, and other clones once, few, many or no size at all.

NA | once | 15 | TRBJ2-7 | TRBV7-2 | TGTGCCAGCAGCTCGAGGGTCCTAGGGAGGATCGAGCAGTACTTC | CASSSRVLGRIEQYF
NA | NA | 15 | TRBJ2-5 | TRBV9 | TGTGCCAGCAGCGCTACCCCCGGGGGGCAGGGGACCCAGTACTTC | CASSATPGGQGTQYF
NA | NA | 18 | TRBJ2-7 | TRBV21-1 | TGTGCCAGCAGCAAACTGAGGATTGAGGCACAGGGGATGGACGAGCAGTACTTC | CASSKLRIEAQGMDEQYF
NA | NA | 13 | TRBJ1-1 | TRBV10-3 | TGTGCCATCAGTGGGACAGCGAACACTGAAGCTTTCTTT | CAISGTANTEAFF
TRBD2 | NA | 16 | TRBJ2-5 | TRBV27 | TGTGCCAGCAGCTTCGAGAGGACTAGCGGGAGGGAGACCCAGTACTTC | CASSFERTSGRETQYF
NA | NA | 15 | TRBJ1-3 | TRBV7-2 | TGTGCCAGCAGCTTAGCAGGGGCGGGGGGAAACACCATATATTTT | CASSLAGAGGNTIYF
TRBD1 | NA | 15 | TRBJ1-4 | TRBV13 | TGTGCCAGCAGTAAACGGACAGGGACGAATGAAAAACTGTTTTTT | CASSKRTGTNEKLFF
NA | NA | 14 | TRBJ1-3 | TRBV5-4 | TGTGCCAGCAGCTGGGGCACCTCTGGAAACACCATATATTTT | CASSWGTSGNTIYF
NA | NA | 14 | TRBJ1-2 | TRBV21-1 | TGTGCCAGCAGCAAAGAAGGGGGCGCAGATGGCTACACCTTC | CASSKEGGADGYTF
NA | NA | 16 | TRBJ1-3 | TRBV11-2 | TGTGCCAGCAGCTTAGCGACAGGCCTCTCTGGAAACACCATATATTTT | CASSLATGLSGNTIYF
NA | NA | 16 | TRBJ1-2 | TRBV4-2 | TGTGCCAGCAGCCAAGATATAGCACGGCCAAACTATGGCTACACCTTC | CASSQDIARPNYGYTF
NA | once | 12 | TRBJ2-2 | TRBV9 | TGTGCCAGCAGCGTAGTGGCCGGGGAGCTGTTTTTT | CASSVVAGELFF
TRBD1 | NA | 14 | TRBJ1-2 | TRBV11-3 | TGTGCCAGCAACCCAGGACAGGGGGACTATGGCTACACCTTC | CASNPGQGDYGYTF
NA | NA | 14 | TRBJ1-2 | TRBV5-1 | TGCGCCAGCAGCCCATTACAGAATAACTATGGCTACACCTTC | CASSPLQNNYGYTF
NA | once | 14 | TRBJ1-6 | TRBV19 | TGTGCCAGTAACGATGACACATTTAATTCACCCCTCCACTTT | CASNDDTFNSPLHF
NA | NA | 15 | TRBJ1-4 | TRBV6-6 | TGTGCCAGCAGAGTCAATTATGCAACTAATGAAAAACTGTTTTTT | CASRVNYATNEKLFF
NA | NA | 14 | TRBJ2-3 | TRBV7-8 | TGTGCCAGCAGCTTAGCGAACCAGGCAGATACGCAGTATTTT | CASSLANQADTQYF
NA | NA | 16 | TRBJ2-3 | TRBV5-1 | TGCGCCAGCAGCTCCCAACAGGGAACGGGCACAGATACGCAGTATTTT | CASSSQQGTGTDTQYF
TRBD2 | NA | 15 | TRBJ2-7 | TRBV4-3 | TGCGCCAGCAGCCAAGAACTAGCGGGAGTAAGCGAGCAGTACTTC | CASSQELAGVSEQYF
NA | NA | 14 | TRBJ1-6 | TRBV5-1 | TGCGCCAGCAGCTTGGCAGGGTATAATTCACCCCTCCACTTT | CASSLAGYNSPLHF